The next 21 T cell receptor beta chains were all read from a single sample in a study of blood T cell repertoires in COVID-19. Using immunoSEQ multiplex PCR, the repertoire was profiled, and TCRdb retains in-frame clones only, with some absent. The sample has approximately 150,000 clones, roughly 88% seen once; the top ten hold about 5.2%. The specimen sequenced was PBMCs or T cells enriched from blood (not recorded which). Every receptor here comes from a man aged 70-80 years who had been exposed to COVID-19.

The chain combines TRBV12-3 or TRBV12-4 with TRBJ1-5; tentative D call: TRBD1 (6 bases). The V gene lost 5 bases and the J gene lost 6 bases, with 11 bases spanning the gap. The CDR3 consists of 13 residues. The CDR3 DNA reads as TGTGCCAGCAGTATAGGGGGGGGTCAGCCCCAGCATTTT. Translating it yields CASSIGGGQPQHF.

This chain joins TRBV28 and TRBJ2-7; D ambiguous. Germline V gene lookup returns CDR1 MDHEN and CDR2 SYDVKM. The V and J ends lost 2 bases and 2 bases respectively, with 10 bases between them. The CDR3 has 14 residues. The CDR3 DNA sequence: TGTGCCAGCAGTTTAACGCGAGAGCCCTACGAGCAGTACTTC. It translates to CASSLTREPYEQYF.

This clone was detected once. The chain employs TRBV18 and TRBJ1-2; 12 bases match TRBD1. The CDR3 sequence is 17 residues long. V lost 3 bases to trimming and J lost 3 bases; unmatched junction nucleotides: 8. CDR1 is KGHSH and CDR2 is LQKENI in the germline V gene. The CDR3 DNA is TGTGCCAGCTCACCGGAAGTGGGACAGGGGGCTTACTATGGCTACACCTTC. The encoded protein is CASSPEVGQGAYYGYTF.

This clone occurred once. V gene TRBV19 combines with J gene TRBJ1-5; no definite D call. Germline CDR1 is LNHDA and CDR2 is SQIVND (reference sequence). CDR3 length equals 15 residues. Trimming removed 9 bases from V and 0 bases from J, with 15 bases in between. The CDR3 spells CASGSSAYSNQPQHF. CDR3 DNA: TGTGCCAGCGGGAGCTCAGCTTATAGCAATCAGCCCCAGCATTTT.

The CDR3 sequence: CASIGAGRGSNTGELFF. CDR3 nucleotide sequence: TGTGCCAGTATAGGAGCCGGGAGAGGGTCGAACACCGGGGAGCTGTTTTTT. This chain uses TRBV19 with TRBJ2-2; D is possibly TRBD2 (6 bases). CDR1 is LNHDA, CDR2 SQIVND, per germline (reference sequence). The CDR3 length is 17 residues. With 7 bases removed from V and 0 bases from J, the gap between germline ends came to 18 bases.

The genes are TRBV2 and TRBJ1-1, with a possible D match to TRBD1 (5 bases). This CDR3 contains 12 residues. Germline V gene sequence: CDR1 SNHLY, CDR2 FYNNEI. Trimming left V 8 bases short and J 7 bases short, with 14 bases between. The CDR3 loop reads CASRRDISEAFF. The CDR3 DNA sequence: TGTGCCAGCCGCAGGGATATTAGTGAAGCTTTCTTT.

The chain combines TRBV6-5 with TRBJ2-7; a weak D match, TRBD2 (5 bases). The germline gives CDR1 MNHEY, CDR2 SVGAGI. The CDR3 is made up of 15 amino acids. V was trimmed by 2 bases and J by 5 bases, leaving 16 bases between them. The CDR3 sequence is CASSYGIREKHEQYF. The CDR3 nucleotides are TGTGCCAGCAGTTACGGTATAAGGGAGAAGCACGAGCAGTACTTC.

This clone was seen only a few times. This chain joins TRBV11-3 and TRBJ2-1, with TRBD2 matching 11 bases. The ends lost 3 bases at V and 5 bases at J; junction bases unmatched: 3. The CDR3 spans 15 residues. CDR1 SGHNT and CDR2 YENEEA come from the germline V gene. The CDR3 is CASSFSTSGNNEQFF. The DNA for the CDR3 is TGTGCCAGCAGCTTCTCGACTAGCGGGAACAATGAGCAGTTCTTC.

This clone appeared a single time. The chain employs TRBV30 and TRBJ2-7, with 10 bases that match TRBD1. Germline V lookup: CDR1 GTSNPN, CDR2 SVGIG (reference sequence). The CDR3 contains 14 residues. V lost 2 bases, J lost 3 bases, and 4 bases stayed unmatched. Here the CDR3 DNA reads TGTGCCTGGAGTAGGGGGACAGGGGACTACGAGCAGTACTTC. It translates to CAWSRGTGDYEQYF.

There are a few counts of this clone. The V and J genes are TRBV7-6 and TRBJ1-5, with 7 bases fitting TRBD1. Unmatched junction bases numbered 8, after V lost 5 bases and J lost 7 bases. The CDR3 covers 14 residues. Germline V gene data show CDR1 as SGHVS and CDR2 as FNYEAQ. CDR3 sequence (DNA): TGTGCCAGCAGCCAGACAGGGTCTCAACAGCCCCAGCATTTT. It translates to CASSQTGSQQPQHF.

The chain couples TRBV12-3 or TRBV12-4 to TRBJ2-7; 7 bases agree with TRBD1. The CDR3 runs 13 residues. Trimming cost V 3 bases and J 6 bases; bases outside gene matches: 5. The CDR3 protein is CASSFRDSSEQYF. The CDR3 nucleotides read TGTGCCAGCAGTTTTCGGGACAGCAGCGAGCAGTACTTC.

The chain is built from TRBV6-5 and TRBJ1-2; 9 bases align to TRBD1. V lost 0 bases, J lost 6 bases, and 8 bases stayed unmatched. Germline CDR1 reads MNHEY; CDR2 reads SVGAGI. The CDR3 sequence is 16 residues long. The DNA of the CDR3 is TGTGCCAGCAGTTACTCGGTACAGGGGGCAAGCCATGGCTACACCTTC. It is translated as CASSYSVQGASHGYTF.

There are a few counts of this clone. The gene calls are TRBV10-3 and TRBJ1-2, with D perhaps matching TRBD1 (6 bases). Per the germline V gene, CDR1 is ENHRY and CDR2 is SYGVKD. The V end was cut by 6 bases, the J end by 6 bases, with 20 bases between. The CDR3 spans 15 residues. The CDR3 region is CAIRGLGGAQDGYTF. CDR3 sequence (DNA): TGTGCCATCAGGGGATTAGGGGGTGCGCAGGATGGCTACACCTTC.

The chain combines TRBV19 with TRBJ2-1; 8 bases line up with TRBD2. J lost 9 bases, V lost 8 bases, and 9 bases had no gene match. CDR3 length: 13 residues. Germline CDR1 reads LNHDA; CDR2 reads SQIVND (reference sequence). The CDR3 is CASSRREVGEQFF. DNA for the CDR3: TGTGCCAGTTCCCGGCGGGAGGTCGGTGAGCAGTTCTTC.

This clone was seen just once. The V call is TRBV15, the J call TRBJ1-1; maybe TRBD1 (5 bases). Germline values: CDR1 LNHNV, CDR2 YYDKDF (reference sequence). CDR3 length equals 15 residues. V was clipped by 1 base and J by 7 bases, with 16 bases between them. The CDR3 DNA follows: TGTGCCACCAGCAGAGGGGGGAGGGACCTGGGTGAAGCTTTCTTT. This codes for CATSRGGRDLGEAFF.

CDR3 region: CASSTTGGNGNTIYF. CDR3 sequence (DNA): TGTGCCAGTAGCACTACAGGGGGCAATGGAAACACCATATATTTT. This rearrangement joins TRBV19 to TRBJ1-3; 9 nucleotides agree with TRBD1. Germline V gene data show CDR1 as LNHDA and CDR2 as SQIVND (reference sequence). The CDR3 consists of 15 residues. V dropped 6 bases and J dropped 3; count of bases not matched to a gene: 6. Variable domain in full (rest from reference TRBV19 and TRBJ1-3): DGGITQSPKYLFRKEGQNVTLSCEQNLNHDAMYWYRQDPGQGLRLIYYSQIVNDFQKGDIAEGYSVSREKKESFPLTVTSAQKNPTAFYLCASSTTGGNGNTIYFGEGSWLTVV.

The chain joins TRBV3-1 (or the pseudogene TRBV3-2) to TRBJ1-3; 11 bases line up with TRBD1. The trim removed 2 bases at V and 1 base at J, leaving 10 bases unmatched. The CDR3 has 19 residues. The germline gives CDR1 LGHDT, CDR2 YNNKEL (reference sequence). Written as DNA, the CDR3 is TGTGCCAGCAGCCAAAAGATGAGGGACAGGGGGAGGTCTGGAAACACCATATATTTT. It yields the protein CASSQKMRDRGRSGNTIYF.

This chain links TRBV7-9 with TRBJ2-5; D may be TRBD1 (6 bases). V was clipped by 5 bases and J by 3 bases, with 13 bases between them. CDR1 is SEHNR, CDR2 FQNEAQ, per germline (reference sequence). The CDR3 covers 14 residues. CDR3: CASSPHGQKETQYF. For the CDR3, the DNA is TGTGCCAGCAGCCCACACGGACAGAAAGAGACCCAGTACTTC.

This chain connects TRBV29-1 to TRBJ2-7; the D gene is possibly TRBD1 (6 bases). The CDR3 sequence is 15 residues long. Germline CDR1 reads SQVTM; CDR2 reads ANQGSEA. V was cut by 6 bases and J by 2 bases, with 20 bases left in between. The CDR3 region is CSVLFDRFGPYEQYF. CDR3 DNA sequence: TGCAGCGTGCTTTTTGACAGGTTCGGTCCCTACGAGCAGTACTTC.

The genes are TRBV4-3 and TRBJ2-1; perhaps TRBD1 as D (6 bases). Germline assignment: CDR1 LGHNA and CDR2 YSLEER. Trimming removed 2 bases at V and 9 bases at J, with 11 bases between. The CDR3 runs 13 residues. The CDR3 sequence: CASSQKQGSEQFF. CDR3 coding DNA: TGCGCCAGCAGCCAAAAACAGGGTAGTGAGCAGTTCTTC.

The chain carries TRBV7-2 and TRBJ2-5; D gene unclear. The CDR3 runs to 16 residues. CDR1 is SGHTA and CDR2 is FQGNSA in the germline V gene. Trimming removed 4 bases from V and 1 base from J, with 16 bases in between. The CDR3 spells CASSSSVSGFQETQYF. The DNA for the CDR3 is TGTGCCAGCAGCTCGTCCGTTTCAGGTTTCCAAGAGACCCAGTACTTC.